One and the same sample provided the 12 T cell receptor beta chains below, sequenced in a study of T cell responses to AZD1222 COVID-19 vaccine. The table came from immunoSEQ multiplex PCR; TCRdb's copy has only in-frame clones and leaves some out. The repertoire holds over 75,000 clones, with roughly nine tenths as singletons. The input for sequencing was peripheral blood, taken 28 days after the second AZD1222 dose. The receptors were sampled from an adult who received the AZD1222 COVID-19 vaccine.

The gene calls are TRBV7-9 and TRBJ2-4; D is uncertain. The ends were cut back, 3 bases at V and 0 bases at J, with 12 bases in the middle. The germline V gene encodes CDR1 SEHNR and CDR2 FQNEAQ (reference sequence). The CDR3 covers 16 residues. The CDR3 reads CASSFTGSRAKNIQYF. CDR3 nucleotides: TGTGCCAGCAGCTTTACCGGGTCACGAGCCAAAAACATTCAGTACTTC.

The V gene is TRBV20-1, the J gene TRBJ2-5, with 9 bases aligning to TRBD2. Germline assignment: CDR1 DFQATT and CDR2 SNEGSKA (reference sequence). V dropped 3 bases and J dropped 7; count of bases not matched to a gene: 12. There are 15 residues in the CDR3. The CDR3 region has the DNA TGCAGTGCTAGTCCCGTCGCGGGGGGGTCAGGGACCCAGTACTTC. It yields the protein CSASPVAGGSGTQYF.

The chain couples TRBV3-1 (or the pseudogene TRBV3-2) to TRBJ2-7; 7 bases line up with TRBD2. The trim removed 4 bases at V and 4 bases at J, leaving 1 base unmatched. In germline, CDR1 is LGHDT, CDR2 YNNKEL (reference sequence). This CDR3 is built from 12 residues. The DNA for the CDR3 is TGTGCCAGCAGCCGAGCGGGGTACGAGCAGTACTTC. Amino acids: CASSRAGYEQYF.

The chain recombines TRBV11-1 with TRBJ1-6; possibly TRBD1 for D (6 bases). The CDR3 extends over 14 amino acids. V lost 5 bases and J 13 bases, leaving 18 bases between the germline ends. Germline loops: CDR1 SGHAT, CDR2 FQDESV (reference sequence). The CDR3 sequence: CASSPDSLGFPLHF. DNA of the CDR3: TGTGCCAGCAGCCCGGACAGTCTAGGTTTCCCCCTCCACTTT.

This chain joins TRBV18 and TRBJ2-3; perhaps TRBD2 as D (6 bases). The CDR3 totals 14 residues. Germline V lookup: CDR1 KGHSH, CDR2 LQKENI. Trimming cost V 6 bases and J 6 bases, with 16 bases left between them. The CDR3 DNA follows: TGTGCCAGCTCTCCCGGGACTGGCTGGGATACGCAGTATTTT. It encodes CASSPGTGWDTQYF.

This chain links TRBV5-1 with TRBJ2-1; D may be TRBD2 (6 bases). This CDR3 region has 15 residues. V was cut by 0 bases and J by 2 bases, with 9 bases left in between. Germline V gene lookup returns CDR1 SGHRS and CDR2 YFSETQ. The CDR3 DNA sequence: TGCGCCAGCAGCTTGGGCGGGGTGACCTACAATGAGCAGTTCTTC. This gives the protein CASSLGGVTYNEQFF.

The chain links TRBV6-5 to TRBJ2-1, with 10 bases fitting TRBD2. Trimming at V came to 2 bases and at J to 5 bases, leaving 6 bases not matched to a gene. Per the germline V gene, CDR1 is MNHEY and CDR2 is SVGAGI. The CDR3 length is 16 residues. This chain's CDR3 is CASSYTLAGVHNEQFF. CDR3 DNA: TGTGCCAGCAGTTACACCCTAGCGGGGGTCCACAATGAGCAGTTCTTC.

The chain combines TRBV6-1 with TRBJ2-7; 7 bases match TRBD1. There are 14 residues in the CDR3. J lost 0 bases, V lost 3 bases, and 2 bases had no gene match. Germline V gene data show CDR1 as MNHNS and CDR2 as SASEGT. The CDR3 sequence is CASSDRGSSYEQYF. The CDR3 bases are TGTGCCAGCAGTGACAGGGGGAGCTCCTACGAGCAGTACTTC.

Turning to this clone: The junction differs from germline at one of its ends, possibly a read error. This chain links TRBV12-3 or TRBV12-4 with TRBJ2-1; D tentatively fits TRBD1 or TRBD2 (6 bases each). CDR3 length: 12 residues. The CDR3 reads CASSLAGGRKLF. The CDR3 DNA is TGTGCCAGCAGTTTAGCGGGGGGCCGTAAACTCTTC.

CDR3 loop: CASSPTGGLAKNIQYF. CDR3 nucleotide sequence: TGTGCCAGCAGCCCGACAGGGGGCCTAGCCAAAAACATTCAGTACTTC. The chain links TRBV7-9 to TRBJ2-4; TRBD1 matches at 10 bases. With 5 bases clipped from V and 0 bases from J, the junction kept 4 bases outside the gene matches. The CDR3 loop spans 16 amino acids. Germline V gives CDR1 SEHNR, CDR2 FQNEAQ (reference sequence). The whole variable domain, remainder taken from reference TRBV7-9 and TRBJ2-4, is DTGVSQNPRHKITKRGQNVTFRCDPISEHNRLYWYRQTLGQGPEFLTYFQNEAQLEKSRLLSDRFSAERPKGSFSTLEIQRTEQGDSAMYLCASSPTGGLAKNIQYFGAGTRLSVL.

The chain links TRBV6-2 or TRBV6-3 to TRBJ2-5; D gene uncertain. There are 13 residues in the CDR3. V was shortened by 0 bases and J by 2 bases, with 4 bases between the two germline ends. Germline V gene data show CDR1 as MNHEY and CDR2 as SVGEGT. The CDR3 DNA sequence: TGTGCCAGCAGTTACTCGGGGCAAGAGACCCAGTACTTC. Translating gives CASSYSGQETQYF.

The chain couples TRBV6-5 to TRBJ1-4; no definite D call. Trimming pared 6 bases from V and 1 base from J, leaving 12 bases between. This CDR3 contains 15 residues. Germline CDR1 is MNHEY and CDR2 is SVGAGI. CDR3 nucleotide sequence: TGTGCCAGCAGCCTCACCCCGGGAACTAATGAAAAACTGTTTTTT. Translation gives CASSLTPGTNEKLFF.